Below are 25 T cell receptor beta chains sequenced from a single sample in a study of CD8 T cells in ankylosing spondylitis. These receptors lack a known antigen. Study-level findings and limits: Characteristic of ankylosing spondylitis blood, it appeared, was a TCR beta motif comprising eight highly homologous variants.

From the 5' RACE reads, TCRdb called clonotypes with MiXCR, one entry per CDR3 protein. The sample has approximately 150,000 distinct CDR3 sequences, roughly a sixth seen once. Source material: blood, either unsorted or a sorted T cell fraction (not recorded which). Every receptor here comes from a male donor with ankylosing spondylitis.

This clonotype was counted between two and nine times. CDR3 loop: CASSLTPPLGQFF. The CDR3 coding sequence is TGTGCCAGCAGCTTAACACCCCCGTTAGGGCAGTTCTTC. The V gene is TRBV7-3, the J gene TRBJ2-1; D is unclear. Per germline, CDR1 SGHTA and CDR2 FQGTGA. V was shortened by 0 bases and J by 12 bases, with 12 bases between the two germline ends. The CDR3 runs to 13 residues.

This clonotype occurred a few times. This chain connects TRBV4-1 to TRBJ2-3; 8 nucleotides align to TRBD2. Trimming cost V 0 bases and J 1 base; bases outside gene matches: 9. Germline V gene lookup returns CDR1 MGHRA and CDR2 YSYEKL. The length of the CDR3 is 18 residues. In DNA form, the CDR3 reads TGCGCCAGCAGCCAAGACGGGACAACTAGCGGAGGCACAGATACGCAGTATTTT. Amino acids: CASSQDGTTSGGTDTQYF.

This clonotype was counted at least ten times. The chain combines TRBV28 with TRBJ2-1; D possibly corresponds to TRBD2 (6 bases). This CDR3 is built from 13 residues. V gave up 6 bases and J gave up 9 bases, with 15 bases separating them. The V gene's germline CDR1 is MDHEN and CDR2 SYDVKM. The CDR3 here is CASSLTLASEQFF. DNA of the CDR3: TGTGCCAGCAGCCTAACCCTAGCGTCTGAGCAGTTCTTC. The whole variable domain, remainder taken from reference TRBV28 and TRBJ2-1, is DVKVTQSSRYLVKRTGEKVFLECVQDMDHENMFWYRQDPGLGLRLIYFSYDVKMKEKGDIPEGYSVSREKKERFSLILESASTNQTSMYLCASSLTLASEQFFGPGTRLTVL.

This sequence joins TRBV27 and TRBJ2-7; 8 bases are a match to TRBD1. The CDR3 has 12 amino acids. Germline CDR1 reads MNHEY; CDR2 reads SMNVEV (reference sequence). Trimming took 4 bases from V and 7 from J; bases not matched to a gene: 3. This CDR3 reads CASSSTGEEQYF. DNA for the CDR3: TGTGCCAGCAGTTCGACAGGGGAGGAGCAGTACTTC.

This clonotype was detected a few times. The V and J genes are TRBV29-1 and TRBJ2-7, with TRBD2 matching over 7 bases. The germline gives CDR1 SQVTM, CDR2 ANQGSEA. CDR3 length: 13 amino acids. The ends lost 6 bases at V and 3 bases at J; junction bases unmatched: 8. In nucleotides, the CDR3 is TGCAGCGTCCCCGGGACTACCAACTACGAGCAGTACTTC. Translated, it gives CSVPGTTNYEQYF.

This sequence joins TRBV29-1 and TRBJ1-2, with TRBD1 matching over 8 bases. CDR3 length equals 13 residues. CDR1 is SQVTM and CDR2 is ANQGSEA in the germline V gene. After removal of 6 bases from V and 1 base from J, the junction contained 4 bases not matched to a gene. The CDR3 DNA sequence: TGCAGCGTATACAGGGGGTATAACTATGGCTACACCTTC. Its protein product is CSVYRGYNYGYTF.

This clonotype was observed a handful of times. This chain uses TRBV27 with TRBJ2-7; TRBD1 is a possible D gene (5 bases). The germline V and J ends were trimmed by 2 bases and 3 bases, with 11 bases remaining between them. Germline CDR1 reads MNHEY; CDR2 reads SMNVEV (reference sequence). The length of the CDR3 is 14 residues. Here the CDR3 DNA reads TGTGCCAGCAGTTTAAGGGGAACCGACTACGAGCAGTACTTC. It is translated as CASSLRGTDYEQYF.

This clonotype was counted between two and nine times. The CDR3 region has the DNA TGTGCCAGCTCGACAGGGACCTACGAGCAGTACTTC. This translates into CASSTGTYEQYF. The chain recombines TRBV27 with TRBJ2-7; 7 positions agree with TRBD1. The CDR3 is 12 amino acids. The junction had 3 bases not matched to a gene; V was cut back by 8 bases and J by 2 bases. Germline V gene sequence: CDR1 MNHEY, CDR2 SMNVEV (reference sequence).

This chain connects TRBV14 to TRBJ2-2, with 8 bases matching TRBD1. The CDR3 totals 18 residues. Trimming took 5 bases from V and 0 from J; bases not matched to a gene: 11. Germline V gene lookup returns CDR1 SGHDN and CDR2 FVKESK. The CDR3 is CASSRRGQANTNTGELFF. In nucleotides, the CDR3 is TGTGCCAGCAGCAGAAGGGGACAGGCGAATACGAACACCGGGGAGCTGTTTTTT.

The gene calls are TRBV10-3 and TRBJ2-5; D unresolved. The CDR3 has 15 amino acids. From germline, CDR1 is ENHRY and CDR2 SYGVKD. Trimming took off 2 bases at V and 2 bases at J, with 12 bases between the two ends. The CDR3 sequence: CAISEAQDAQETQYF. CDR3 in DNA: TGTGCCATCAGTGAGGCCCAGGACGCACAAGAGACCCAGTACTTC.

This clonotype was picked up many times. This rearrangement joins TRBV4-3 to TRBJ1-2; D is perhaps TRBD1 (5 bases). Per germline, CDR1 LGHNA and CDR2 YSLEER. This CDR3 contains 18 residues. Trimming left V 0 bases short and J 0 bases short, with 17 bases between. CDR3 nucleotide sequence: TGCGCCAGCAGCCAAGAATGGTTACAGGACGATCCTAACTATGGCTACACCTTC. Its translation: CASSQEWLQDDPNYGYTF.

The J gene is TRBJ2-7, the V gene TRBV5-1; TRBD1 is a possible D gene (6 bases). Trimming shortened V by 0 bases and J by 1 base, and 8 bases separated the two germline ends. Germline assignment: CDR1 SGHRS and CDR2 YFSETQ. This CDR3 has 14 residues. CDR3 loop: CASSLADSSYEQYF. In nucleotides, the CDR3 is TGCGCCAGCAGCTTGGCGGACAGTTCCTACGAGCAGTACTTC. Complete variable domain (other parts from reference TRBV5-1 and TRBJ2-7): KAGVTQTPRYLIKTRGQQVTLSCSPISGHRSVSWYQQTPGQGLQFLFEYFSETQRNKGNFPGRFSGRQFSNSRSEMNVSTLELGDSALYLCASSLADSSYEQYFGPGTRLTVT.

The chain joins TRBV5-1 to TRBJ2-3; 10 bases fit TRBD1. V trimming: 4 bases; J trimming: 3 bases; junction bases outside the gene matches: 8. Germline loops: CDR1 SGHRS, CDR2 YFSETQ. The CDR3 loop spans 16 amino acids. CDR3 in amino acids: CASSQVPGQGTDTQYF. CDR3 nucleotides: TGCGCCAGCAGCCAAGTCCCGGGACAGGGGACAGATACGCAGTATTTT.

The CDR3 DNA is TGTGCCAGCACTCAATCCACTGAAGCTTTCTTT. This gives the protein CASTQSTEAFF. This sequence joins TRBV2 and TRBJ1-1; D is uncertain. CDR1 SNHLY and CDR2 FYNNEI come from the germline V gene. This CDR3 region has 11 residues. Trimming pared 7 bases from V and 4 bases from J, leaving 7 bases between.

This clonotype was observed a few times. The rearrangement links TRBV15 to TRBJ2-1; 7 nucleotides line up with TRBD2. Per germline, CDR1 LNHNV and CDR2 YYDKDF (reference sequence). Trimming cost V 5 bases and J 3 bases; bases outside gene matches: 10. The CDR3 consists of 16 residues. For the CDR3, the DNA is TGTGCCACCAGCGTGGGAGCGGGAATCATCTACAATGAGCAGTTCTTC. Protein product: CATSVGAGIIYNEQFF.

CDR3 DNA: TGTGCCAGCAGCTCGGATACTAGCGGAGGCTCCTACAATGAGCAGTTCTTC. Its protein is CASSSDTSGGSYNEQFF. The chain combines TRBV7-9 with TRBJ2-1; 8 nucleotides match TRBD2. CDR3 size: 17 residues. The junction had 8 bases not matched to a gene; V was cut back by 4 bases and J by 0 bases. The germline V gene has CDR1 SEHNR and CDR2 FQNEAQ (reference sequence).

This clonotype was detected only a few times. CDR3 sequence (DNA): TGTGCCAGCAGCTATGGGGGCAGCGGTCAGCCCCAGCATTTT. This translates into CASSYGGSGQPQHF. The chain combines TRBV5-6 with TRBJ1-5, with a tentative D call TRBD1 (6 bases). Trimming stripped 3 bases from V and 6 bases from J, with 13 bases between. The CDR3 covers 14 residues. Germline assignment: CDR1 SGHDT and CDR2 YYEEEE.

The chain employs TRBV5-1 and TRBJ1-5; D remains ambiguous. The CDR3 loop spans 15 amino acids. The germline V gene has CDR1 SGHRS and CDR2 YFSETQ. V was pared by 0 bases and J by 1 base, with 8 bases between. As DNA, the CDR3 is TGCGCCAGCAGCTTGGCCGGTGGGAGCAATCAGCCCCAGCATTTT. The encoded protein is CASSLAGGSNQPQHF.

This clonotype was counted only a few times. This chain uses TRBV2 with TRBJ2-1; 12 bases agree with TRBD2. Trimming removed 6 bases from V and 6 bases from J; junction bases left unmatched: 3. CDR3 length: 14 amino acids. The germline gives CDR1 SNHLY, CDR2 FYNNEI. The DNA of the CDR3 is TGTGCCAGCAGCACTAGCGGGAGGCCCAATGAGCAGTTCTTC. This gives the protein CASSTSGRPNEQFF.

The rearrangement links TRBV20-1 to TRBJ2-1; D might be TRBD1 (5 bases). The CDR3 extends over 15 amino acids. Trimming left V 4 bases short and J 3 bases short, with 16 bases between. The V gene's germline CDR1 is DFQATT and CDR2 SNEGSKA (reference sequence). The CDR3 coding sequence is TGCAGTGCTATGTCGGACATCTCGAGCTACAATGAGCAGTTCTTC. It codes for CSAMSDISSYNEQFF.

This clonotype was found a few times. The chain employs TRBV15 and TRBJ2-1; D is undetermined. Trimming left V 0 bases short and J 0 bases short, with 6 bases between. Germline V gives CDR1 LNHNV, CDR2 YYDKDF (reference sequence). This CDR3 comprises 15 residues. The chain's CDR3 is CATSRDTSSYNEQFF. CDR3 DNA: TGTGCCACCAGCAGAGACACAAGCTCCTACAATGAGCAGTTCTTC.

The chain carries TRBV27 and TRBJ2-7; the match to TRBD2 covers 14 bases. This CDR3 is built from 15 residues. J lost 7 bases, V lost 6 bases, and 8 bases had no gene match. CDR1 is MNHEY and CDR2 is SMNVEV in the germline V gene (reference sequence). CDR3 sequence reads: CASRLTSGRAQEQYF. CDR3 DNA sequence: TGTGCCAGCAGGCTGACTAGCGGGAGGGCGCAAGAGCAGTACTTC.

The chain links TRBV7-3 to TRBJ2-1, with a tentative D call TRBD2 (6 bases). CDR1 is SGHTA, CDR2 FQGTGA, per germline. Trimming stripped 1 base from V and 10 bases from J, with 14 bases between. CDR3 length: 14 amino acids. The CDR3 loop is CASSLSLADREQFF. DNA of the CDR3: TGTGCCAGCAGCTTAAGTTTAGCGGACCGGGAGCAGTTCTTC.

This clonotype was detected a few times. This chain joins TRBV3-1 and TRBJ2-7, with 8 bases that match TRBD1. CDR1 and CDR2 from the germline V gene are LGHDT and YNNKEL (reference sequence). J was trimmed by 5 bases and V by 4 bases; bases with no gene match: 7. The CDR3 covers 14 residues. CDR3 sequence: CASSPWTGSDEQYF. The CDR3, as DNA: TGTGCCAGCAGCCCATGGACAGGGTCAGACGAGCAGTACTTC.

The sample holds a few counts of this clonotype. The chain is built from TRBV25-1 and TRBJ1-1; possibly TRBD1 for D (5 bases). Trimming pared 3 bases from V and 7 bases from J, leaving 12 bases between. In germline, CDR1 is MGHDK, CDR2 SYGVNS. The CDR3 contains 13 residues. In nucleotides, the CDR3 is TGTGCCAGCAGTGAGGTCACGGGGCTTGAAGCTTTCTTT. This translates into CASSEVTGLEAFF.